These 14 T cell receptor beta chains originate from one sample sequenced in a study of CD8+CD57+ T cells in acquired aplastic anemia. TCR beta VDJ combinations and CDR3 sequences were profiled from genomic DNA. TCRdb re-called the reads with MiXCR, one entry per CDR3 protein. The sample carries some 98,000 distinct CDR3 sequences, about 67% recorded once. Patients chosen for sequencing had shown CD8+CD57+ cell expansion by flow cytometry. The source material was sorted CD4+, CD8+, or CD8+CD57+ T cells (not recorded which) from PBMCs. The receptors shown here come from a human donor with aplastic anemia.

This clonotype came up many times. The V and J genes are TRBV6-6 and TRBJ1-1, with D maybe TRBD1 (5 bases). Trimming took off 5 bases at V and 4 bases at J, with 8 bases between the two ends. CDR1 and CDR2 from the germline V gene are MNHNY and SVGAGI (reference sequence). There are 12 residues in the CDR3. DNA of the CDR3: TGTGCCAGCAGTCTAGGGGTCACTGAAGCTTTCTTT. It encodes CASSLGVTEAFF.

The CDR3 loop is CASSDPAGEDTQYF. For the CDR3, the DNA is TGTGCCAGCAGTGATCCGGCGGGAGAAGATACGCAGTATTTT. This chain joins TRBV2 and TRBJ2-3; TRBD2 matches 7 bases. The length of the CDR3 is 14 residues. Germline V CDR1 and CDR2: SNHLY, FYNNEI. The V segment lost 3 bases and the J segment 5 bases; nucleotides outside the gene matches: 5.

The CDR3 sequence: CASSVRDRSTDTQYF. The DNA of the CDR3 is TGTGCCAGCAGTGTCCGGGACCGGAGCACAGATACGCAGTATTTT. V is TRBV27 and J is TRBJ2-3; D may correspond to TRBD1 or TRBD2 (5 bases each). There are 15 residues in the CDR3. Trimming pared 5 bases from V and 0 bases from J, leaving 12 bases between. Germline loops: CDR1 MNHEY, CDR2 SMNVEV (reference sequence).

This clonotype was seen once. This sequence joins TRBV19 and TRBJ2-7; maybe TRBD1 (6 bases). From germline, CDR1 is LNHDA and CDR2 SQIVND (reference sequence). The V and J ends lost 4 bases and 3 bases respectively, with 16 bases between them. The CDR3 extends over 15 amino acids. The CDR3 loop reads CASSNPGESGYEQYF. The CDR3 region has the DNA TGTGCCAGTAGTAACCCAGGGGAATCGGGCTACGAGCAGTACTTC.

The J gene is TRBJ2-5, the V gene TRBV15, with D possibly TRBD2 on 6 matching bases. This CDR3 is 17 amino acids long. V was pared by 3 bases and J by 7 bases, with 24 bases between. Germline CDR1 is LNHNV and CDR2 is YYDKDF (reference sequence). In nucleotides, the CDR3 is TGTGCCACCAGCAGGGAAGGGACTCCGAGTGGGGAACGGACCCAGTACTTC. This translates into CATSREGTPSGERTQYF.

The V call is TRBV25-1, the J call TRBJ2-7, with 8 bases matching TRBD1. Looked up from germline, CDR1 is MGHDK and CDR2 is SYGVNS. There are 15 residues in the CDR3. V shed 3 bases, J shed 2 bases, and the junction held 6 bases outside the gene matches. The CDR3 is CASSDGDRKTYEQYF. As DNA, the CDR3 is TGTGCCAGCAGTGATGGGGACAGGAAGACCTACGAGCAGTACTTC.

This clonotype was counted a few times. The V call is TRBV10-1, the J call TRBJ2-5; perhaps TRBD1 as D (6 bases). This CDR3 has 16 amino acids. V was cut by 8 bases and J by 5 bases, with 24 bases left in between. CDR1 and CDR2 from the germline V gene are WNHNN and SYGVQD (reference sequence). The CDR3 loop reads CASHRPGQRAGETQYF. In DNA form, the CDR3 reads TGCGCCAGCCATCGACCTGGACAGCGCGCCGGGGAGACCCAGTACTTC.

This clonotype was seen only a few times. CDR3 region: CASSLGGLGTF. CDR3 DNA sequence: TGTGCCAGCAGCTTAGGTGGCTTGGGCACCTTC. The rearrangement joins TRBV7-8 to TRBJ1-2; D remains ambiguous. Trimming removed 1 base at V and 13 bases at J, with 10 bases between. This CDR3 region has 11 residues. The V gene's germline CDR1 is SGHVS and CDR2 FQNEAQ. The full variable domain, rest sourced from reference TRBV7-8 and TRBJ1-2, is GAGVSQSPRYKVAKRGQDVALRCDPISGHVSLFWYQQALGQGPEFLTYFQNEAQLDKSGLPSDRFFAERPEGSVSTLKIQRTQQEDSAVYLCASSLGGLGTFGSGTRLTVV.

V usage is TRBV7-9 and J usage is TRBJ2-7; a possible D gene is TRBD1 (5 bases). Germline V gene sequence: CDR1 SEHNR, CDR2 FQNEAQ (reference sequence). V gave up 5 bases and J gave up 7 bases, with 12 bases separating them. The length of the CDR3 is 12 residues. The CDR3 region is CASSPDSFEQYF. In DNA, the CDR3 is TGTGCCAGCAGCCCCGACAGTTTTGAGCAGTACTTC.

V usage is TRBV12-3 or TRBV12-4 and J usage is TRBJ1-6; 8 bases align to TRBD1. This CDR3 is 13 amino acids long. The ends lost 5 bases at V and 12 bases at J; junction bases unmatched: 6. The CDR3 nucleotides read TGTGCCAGCAGTCTGGACAGGGCAGGACCCCTCCACTTT. Protein sequence: CASSLDRAGPLHF.

The CDR3 sequence is CASSLPAGNTEAFF. DNA of the CDR3: TGTGCCAGTAGTTTACCGGCGGGGAACACTGAAGCTTTCTTT. The rearrangement joins TRBV19 to TRBJ1-1; D is unclear. The CDR3 loop spans 14 amino acids. Trimming cost V 5 bases and J 1 base, with 11 bases left between them. Per germline, CDR1 LNHDA and CDR2 SQIVND (reference sequence).

The chain recombines TRBV4-1 with TRBJ1-1; TRBD1 aligns across 7 bases. V was clipped by 3 bases and J by 4 bases; unmatched bases: 2. Germline V lookup: CDR1 MGHRA, CDR2 YSYEKL. This CDR3 contains 13 residues. CDR3 protein: CASSQNRGTEAFF. As DNA, the CDR3 is TGCGCCAGCAGCCAGAACAGGGGCACTGAAGCTTTCTTT.

The J gene is TRBJ1-5, the V gene TRBV20-1; TRBD1 is a possible D gene (5 bases). Germline values: CDR1 DFQATT, CDR2 SNEGSKA (reference sequence). The V gene lost 0 bases and the J gene lost 4 bases, with 16 bases spanning the gap. The CDR3 extends over 16 amino acids. The CDR3 DNA is TGCAGTGCTAGAGATAGGACAAAAGGAGGGAATCAGCCCCAGCATTTT. Encoded protein: CSARDRTKGGNQPQHF.

The chain links TRBV9 to TRBJ1-2, with D unresolved. Trimming stripped 0 bases from V and 4 bases from J, with 13 bases between. CDR3 size: 15 residues. Germline CDR1 and CDR2: SGDLS and YYNGEE. CDR3 DNA sequence: TGTGCCAGCAGCGTAGCGTGGGGTTTCATCTATGGCTACACCTTC. Its translation is CASSVAWGFIYGYTF.